The 20 T cell receptor beta chains reported below all come from one sample, sequenced in a study of radiotherapy plus CTLA-4 blockade in lung cancer. TCRdb keeps only in-frame clones here, not all; method: immunoSEQ multiplex PCR. The sample includes about 51,000 clones, around 75% of them seen just once. Sample: peripheral blood, taken from a patient treated with radiotherapy plus ipilimumab. All receptors derive from a human donor with non-small cell lung cancer who had a complete response to radiotherapy plus ipilimumab.

This clone turned up a few times. This sequence joins TRBV6-4 and TRBJ2-1, with 7 bases that match TRBD1. Germline CDR1 MRHNA, CDR2 SNTAGT. The CDR3 has 13 amino acids. The V gene end was trimmed by 5 bases and the J gene end by 7 bases; junction bases not matched to a gene: 5. Written as DNA, the CDR3 is TGTGCCAGCAGTTCCCAGGGGGTAAATGAGCAGTTCTTC. As protein: CASSSQGVNEQFF.

The rearrangement links TRBV10-3 to TRBJ2-1, with 13 bases lining up with TRBD2. The CDR3 has 16 residues. From germline, CDR1 is ENHRY and CDR2 SYGVKD. V dropped 6 bases and J dropped 8; count of bases not matched to a gene: 10. CDR3 DNA: TGTGCCATCAGACCTGGACTAGCGGGAGATAAAGATGAGCAGTTCTTC. It yields the protein CAIRPGLAGDKDEQFF.

The gene calls are TRBV20-1 and TRBJ1-2; the D is unclear. CDR1 is DFQATT, CDR2 SNEGSKA, per germline (reference sequence). The length of the CDR3 is 11 residues. Trimming left V 4 bases short and J 1 base short, with 4 bases between. The CDR3 DNA reads as TGCAGTGCTAAACTTAACTATGGCTACACCTTC. Translation gives CSAKLNYGYTF.

The rearrangement uses TRBV5-1 and TRBJ2-3; D uncertain. The CDR3 contains 14 residues. CDR1 SGHRS and CDR2 YFSETQ come from the germline V gene. Trimming took 2 bases from V and 2 from J, leaving 9 bases between them. The CDR3 here is CASSFDQNTDTQYF. The CDR3 DNA reads TGCGCCAGCAGCTTTGATCAGAACACAGATACGCAGTATTTT.

V and J are TRBV5-4 and TRBJ2-1; TRBD2 aligns across 12 bases. The V and J ends lost 1 base and 5 bases, in that order; junction bases with no gene match: 7. CDR1 and CDR2 from the germline V gene are SGHNT and YYREEE (reference sequence). The CDR3 totals 17 residues. The CDR3, as DNA: TGTGCCAGCAGCTTGCTTCGGACTAGCGGGGTTGACAATGAGCAGTTCTTC. Encoded protein: CASSLLRTSGVDNEQFF.

This clone was seen more than once but under ten times. The chain joins TRBV27 to TRBJ1-5; D might be TRBD1 (6 bases). This CDR3 region has 14 residues. Germline V gene sequence: CDR1 MNHEY, CDR2 SMNVEV (reference sequence). Trimming took off 5 bases at V and 4 bases at J, with 12 bases between the two ends. CDR3 sequence (DNA): TGTGCCAGCAGTAGCAGGGGAGTGAATCAGCCCCAGCATTTT. Translated: CASSSRGVNQPQHF.

The V and J genes are TRBV29-1 and TRBJ2-5, with D possibly being TRBD2 (6 bases). Germline V gene lookup returns CDR1 SQVTM and CDR2 ANQGSEA. The CDR3 contains 13 residues. Trimming took off 4 bases at V and 5 bases at J, with 14 bases between the two ends. CDR3: CSVVPSVGETQYF. In nucleotides, the CDR3 is TGCAGCGTTGTCCCTAGCGTTGGGGAGACCCAGTACTTC.

The chain has TRBV27 and TRBJ1-1; a possible D gene is TRBD1 (6 bases). Germline CDR1 reads MNHEY; CDR2 reads SMNVEV (reference sequence). V was pared by 7 bases and J by 5 bases, with 20 bases between. This CDR3 is built from 15 residues. CDR3: CASTLKGGAETEAFF. CDR3 DNA sequence: TGTGCCAGCACCCTAAAGGGGGGGGCTGAGACTGAAGCTTTCTTT.

The chain is built from TRBV15 and TRBJ2-5; TRBD1 matches 10 bases. Germline CDR1 LNHNV, CDR2 YYDKDF (reference sequence). V gave up 0 bases and J gave up 2 bases; unmatched junction bases: 12. This CDR3 spans 19 amino acids. DNA of the CDR3: TGTGCCACCAGCAGAGAAGGTCGGACAGGGGGTCGTAGACAAGAGACCCAGTACTTC. Its translation: CATSREGRTGGRRQETQYF.

The chain combines TRBV27 with TRBJ2-1; 7 nucleotides align to TRBD1. Per germline, CDR1 MNHEY and CDR2 SMNVEV (reference sequence). CDR3 size: 18 residues. With 0 bases clipped from V and 7 bases from J, the junction kept 15 bases outside the gene matches. This chain's CDR3 is CASSLSPLNNLRGNEQFF. The CDR3 bases are TGTGCCAGCAGTTTATCTCCCTTAAATAACCTCAGGGGGAATGAGCAGTTCTTC.

By share of the sample, this clone is medium-sized (0.01 to 0.1%). V is TRBV10-3 and J is TRBJ1-2; 12 bases line up with TRBD1. The germline gives CDR1 ENHRY, CDR2 SYGVKD. Trimming at V came to 6 bases and at J to 6 bases, leaving 8 bases not matched to a gene. The CDR3 is 15 amino acids. CDR3 in DNA: TGTGCCATCAGGGGGGCTGGGACAGGGGGCCATGGCTACACCTTC. Its protein product is CAIRGAGTGGHGYTF.

Regarding this clone: This specimen includes other DNA sequences encoding the same CDR3. CDR3 in DNA: TGTGCCAGCAGCTTAGAGACAGGGTATGGCTACACCTTC. Translating it yields CASSLETGYGYTF. V gene TRBV7-2 combines with J gene TRBJ1-2, with 7 bases fitting TRBD1. Germline V CDR1 and CDR2: SGHTA, FQGNSA. This CDR3 is 13 amino acids long. V was pared by 1 base and J by 5 bases, with 1 base of the junction left unmatched.

This clone has a handful of counts. In nucleotides, the CDR3 is TGTGCCTGGAGAATGCACACACTAGCCTACGAGCAGTACTTC. Its protein is CAWRMHTLAYEQYF. The gene calls are TRBV30 and TRBJ2-7, with D possibly TRBD2 on 5 matching bases. CDR3 length equals 14 residues. V was clipped by 3 bases and J by 2 bases, with 14 bases between them. CDR1 GTSNPN and CDR2 SVGIG come from the germline V gene (reference sequence). The whole variable domain, filled in from reference TRBV30 and TRBJ2-7, reads SQTIHQWPATLVQPVGSPLSLECTVEGTSNPNLYWYRQAAGRGLQLLFYSVGIGQISSEVPQNLSASRPQDRQFILSSKKLLLSDSGFYLCAWRMHTLAYEQYFGPGTRLTVT.

The V and J genes are TRBV28 and TRBJ1-5; 8 nucleotides align to TRBD1. V shed 6 bases and J 0 bases; nucleotides not matched to a gene: 10. There are 17 residues in the CDR3. CDR1 is MDHEN and CDR2 is SYDVKM in the germline V gene. The CDR3 DNA is TGTGCCAGCAGGGACCGGGACAGGAGTTATAGCAATCAGCCCCAGCATTTT. This codes for CASRDRDRSYSNQPQHF.

In DNA form, the CDR3 reads TGCGCCAGCAGCTTGGGAACTAGCGAAGAAACAGATACGCAGTATTTT. Translated, it gives CASSLGTSEETDTQYF. The chain uses TRBV5-1 and TRBJ2-3, with 7 bases aligning to TRBD2. CDR1 and CDR2 from the germline V gene are SGHRS and YFSETQ. V lost 0 bases, J lost 3 bases, and 7 bases stayed unmatched. The CDR3 extends over 16 amino acids.

The chain recombines TRBV29-1 with TRBJ2-2; 10 bases are a match to TRBD2. Germline V gene sequence: CDR1 SQVTM, CDR2 ANQGSEA. This CDR3 contains 16 residues. V trimming: 2 bases; J trimming: 3 bases; junction bases outside the gene matches: 6. The CDR3 coding sequence is TGCAGCGTTGAAATTAGCGGGAGGCGATACACCGGGGAGCTGTTTTTT. This sequence encodes CSVEISGRRYTGELFF.

The chain combines TRBV2 with TRBJ2-4, with 8 bases matching TRBD1. Germline CDR1 SNHLY, CDR2 FYNNEI. There are 12 residues in the CDR3. Germline trimming cut 7 bases from V and 6 bases from J; bases unmatched to any gene: 2. The CDR3 reads CASNGQGNIQYF. Written as DNA, the CDR3 is TGTGCCAGCAATGGACAGGGAAACATTCAGTACTTC.

This chain connects TRBV9 to TRBJ2-3; the D is unclear. Germline CDR1 SGDLS, CDR2 YYNGEE. V was cut by 2 bases and J by 2 bases, with 6 bases left in between. The CDR3 has 13 amino acids. The CDR3 loop reads CASSVMYTDTQYF. The CDR3 bases are TGTGCCAGCAGCGTTATGTACACAGATACGCAGTATTTT.

V is TRBV5-1 and J is TRBJ2-1, with 7 bases lining up with TRBD2. This CDR3 spans 15 amino acids. Germline V gene lookup returns CDR1 SGHRS and CDR2 YFSETQ. V lost 4 bases, J lost 7 bases, and 11 bases stayed unmatched. For the CDR3, the DNA is TGCGCCAGCAGCCTCGGGGGGAGGGCCTTTAATGAGCAGTTCTTC. As protein: CASSLGGRAFNEQFF.

In its sample, this clone was seen a few times. The chain is built from TRBV10-3 and TRBJ1-5; D not resolved. V was shortened by 8 bases and J by 3 bases, with 8 bases between the two germline ends. This CDR3 region has 12 residues. The germline gives CDR1 ENHRY, CDR2 SYGVKD. As DNA, the CDR3 is TGTGCCATCTCGAGGGACAATCAGCCCCAGCATTTT. Translation gives CAISRDNQPQHF.